In this sample, the clone carrying this T cell receptor beta chain turned up once. Its specificity is unknown. These data come from a study of shared clonotypes between healthy human individuals. About the research overall: Per donor, CD8 memory used one plate, CD8 naive used two, CD4 memory used three and CD4 naive used three. Findings and limits, study-wide: Lower generation probabilities were found for non-shared clonotypes than for those shared by all four donors.

The donors were all Caucasian adults (living in Nashville, Tennessee). In the sorted-subset replicate PCRs, 200 ng DNA, 25,000 to 35,000 T cell genomes, was used. Profiled with immunoSEQ multiplex PCR; TCRdb holds only in-frame clones, not every one. The sample includes fewer than 1.8 million clones, 97% to 99% of them seen just once. With 5 bases removed from V and 1 base from J, the gap between germline ends came to 13 bases. The germline V gene encodes CDR1 SGHRS and CDR2 YFSETQ. The CDR3 spans 15 residues. The sequence was collected from a man aged 25-45 years in good health. This sequence joins TRBV5-1 and TRBJ1-3; D not resolved. What was sequenced was naive CD4+ T cells sorted from blood. Subset: CD45RA+ positively selected. CDR3 sequence reads: CASRSSGTSGNTIYF. CDR3 DNA: TGCGCCAGCAGGAGTTCAGGAACGTCTGGAAACACCATATATTTT.